This TCR beta chain was documented in a study of T cell changes during pregnancy in multiple sclerosis. Germline values: CDR1 SGHNT, CDR2 YYREEE (reference sequence). Trimming removed 4 bases from V and 1 base from J, with 12 bases in between. The CDR3 length is 15 residues. Clones were sequenced by immunoSEQ multiplex PCR, and TCRdb holds only the in-frame ones, with some missing. The data contain tens of thousands of clones, about 90% of them singletons. The material was peripheral blood, obtained in the second trimester of pregnancy. The sequence came from a female donor in good health, enrolled as a control in a pregnancy study. The gene calls are TRBV5-4 and TRBJ1-3; the D gene is possibly TRBD1 (6 bases). CDR3 sequence: CASSPDSRSGNTIYF. In nucleotides, the CDR3 is TGTGCCAGCAGCCCGGACAGTCGATCTGGAAACACCATATATTTT. The variable domain in full, with the rest retrieved from reference TRBV5-4 and TRBJ1-3, is ETGVTQSPTHLIKTRGQQVTLRCSSQSGHNTVSWYQQALGQGPQFIFQYYREEENGRGNFPPRFSGLQFPNYSSELNVNALELDDSALYLCASSPDSRSGNTIYFGEGSWLTVV.